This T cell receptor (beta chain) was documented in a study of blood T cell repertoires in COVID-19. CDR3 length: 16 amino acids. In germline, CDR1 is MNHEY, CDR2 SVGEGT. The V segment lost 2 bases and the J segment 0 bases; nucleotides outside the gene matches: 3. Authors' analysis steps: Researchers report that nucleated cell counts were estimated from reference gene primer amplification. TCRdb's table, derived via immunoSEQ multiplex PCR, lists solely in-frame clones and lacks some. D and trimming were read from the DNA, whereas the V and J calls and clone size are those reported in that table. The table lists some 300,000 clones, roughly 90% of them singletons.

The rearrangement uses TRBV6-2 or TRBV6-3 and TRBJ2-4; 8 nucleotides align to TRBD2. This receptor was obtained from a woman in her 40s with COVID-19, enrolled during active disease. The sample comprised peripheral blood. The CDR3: CASSYTGGRAKNIQYF. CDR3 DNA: TGTGCCAGCAGTTACACGGGGGGGCGAGCCAAAAACATTCAGTACTTC.